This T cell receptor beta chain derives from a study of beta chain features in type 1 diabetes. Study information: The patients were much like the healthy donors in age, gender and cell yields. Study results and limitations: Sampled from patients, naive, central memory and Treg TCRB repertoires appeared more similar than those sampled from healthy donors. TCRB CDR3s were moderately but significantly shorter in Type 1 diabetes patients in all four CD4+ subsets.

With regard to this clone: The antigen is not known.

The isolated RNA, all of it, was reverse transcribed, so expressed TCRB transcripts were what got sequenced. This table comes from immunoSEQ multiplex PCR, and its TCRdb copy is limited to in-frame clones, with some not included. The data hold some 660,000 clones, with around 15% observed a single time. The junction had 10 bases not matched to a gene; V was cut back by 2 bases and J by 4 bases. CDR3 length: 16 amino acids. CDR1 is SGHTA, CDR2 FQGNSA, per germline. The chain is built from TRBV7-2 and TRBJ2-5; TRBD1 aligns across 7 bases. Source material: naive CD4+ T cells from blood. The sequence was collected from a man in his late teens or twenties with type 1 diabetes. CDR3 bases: TGTGCCAGCAGCTTAAAGGGGGACAGAGGGGGAGAGACCCAGTACTTC. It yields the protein CASSLKGDRGGETQYF. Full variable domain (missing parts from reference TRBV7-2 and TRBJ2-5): GAGVSQSPSNKVTEKGKDVELRCDPISGHTALYWYRQSLGQGLEFLIYFQGNSAPDKSGLPSDRFSAERTGGSVSTLTIQRTQQEDSAVYLCASSLKGDRGGETQYFGPGTRLLVL.